This T cell receptor beta chain came from a study of response to subunit inactivated influenza vaccine. Study results and limitations: It was suggested by the authors that few new T cells are recruited by each seasonal influenza vaccination.

TCRdb used MiXCR to reprocess the RT-PCR reads, holding one entry per CDR3 protein. In the table there are just over 300,000 distinct CDR3 sequences, 20% to 25% of which are singletons. Germline lookup yields CDR1 SGHDT and CDR2 YYEEEE. Trimming took 4 bases from V and 7 from J, leaving 8 bases between them. The CDR3 is made up of 12 amino acids. Concerning this clonotype itself: Antigen specificity is unknown.

The specimen was PBMCs from blood, collected 21 months after vaccination. This clonotype was sampled from a man aged 50-75 years who received an inactivated influenza vaccine. The chain employs TRBV5-6 and TRBJ1-4; D is ambiguous. The CDR3 DNA reads as TGTGCCAGCAGCCGTGCTTCTGAAAAACTGTTTTTT. Its protein product is CASSRASEKLFF.